These T cell receptor beta chains were read from a single sample in a study of blood T cell repertoires in COVID-19. Produced via immunoSEQ multiplex PCR; TCRdb's table is partial and in-frame only. The table lists 65,000 to 90,000 clones, approximately 86% of them singletons. The source material was peripheral blood. These receptors were taken from a woman aged 45-65 years with active or convalescent COVID-19. CDR3s include the opening cysteine and the closing phenylalanine or tryptophan. D genes are given only for firm matches. Clone size is given for some rows only: seen once, a few or many times, or a class if the clone is expanded.

>.|TRBD1|TRBJ2-7|TRBV30|15
TGTGCCTTTCGGGTAAGGGCCAGGGGGTCTTACGAGCAGTACTTC
CAFRVRARGSYEQYF
>.|TRBD1|TRBJ1-2|TRBV6-5|14
TGTGCCAGCAGTCCCCAGGGGGGATCATATGGCTACACCTTC
CASSPQGGSYGYTF
>.|.|TRBJ2-5|TRBV6-5|15
TGTGCCAGCACCCTCTTAGGGGGGGGGCAAGAGACCCAGTACTTC
CASTLLGGGQETQYF
>.|TRBD1|TRBJ1-5|TRBV7-9|18
TGTGCCAGCAGCCTAAGGTCAGCTCTAGGACAGGGCCTGGGGCCCCAGCATTTT
CASSLRSALGQGLGPQHF
>.|.|TRBJ1-5|TRBV6-2/TRBV6-3|18
TGTGCCAGCAGTTACGAGGAGCTGCCCCAACCCCCAAATCAGCCCCAGCATTTT
CASSYEELPQPPNQPQHF
>.|TRBD1|TRBJ1-6|TRBV7-2|17
TGTGCCAGCAGCTTACGGCCGGCAGGGGGCAATATCTCACCCCTCCACTTT
CASSLRPAGGNISPLHF
>.|TRBD1|TRBJ1-4|TRBV28|14
TGTGCCAGCAGTTCCGGACAGGGGGGAGAAAAACTGTTTTTT
CASSSGQGGEKLFF
>.|TRBD1|TRBJ2-6|TRBV5-1|17
TGCGCCAGCAGCCAGGGACAGGGACCTCTAGGGGCCAACGTCCTGACTTTC
CASSQGQGPLGANVLTF
>.|.|TRBJ1-1|TRBV6-6|14
TGTGCCAGCAGTTCGGGGGGGCCGGGCACTGAAGCTTTCTTT
CASSSGGPGTEAFF
>once|TRBD2|TRBJ2-3|TRBV5-1|16
TGCGCCAGCAGCTTGGACAGCGGGGGGATCACAGATACGCAGTATTTT
CASSLDSGGITDTQYF
>few|.|TRBJ1-2|TRBV5-3|15
TGTGCCAGAAGCTTGGGGGCAGGGCCCAACTATGGCTACACCTTC
CARSLGAGPNYGYTF
>.|.|TRBJ1-1|TRBV5-1|14
TGCGCCAGCAGCCCCATTTACCCACAGGGAAGAGCTTTCTTT
CASSPIYPQGRAFF
>.|TRBD1|TRBJ1-1|TRBV7-9|15
TGTGCCAGCAGCTCGTACGACAGGGCGTCCACTGAAGCTTTCTTT
CASSSYDRASTEAFF
>.|TRBD1|TRBJ2-7|TRBV11-2|15
TGTGCCAGCAGCTTAGGGAGGGACAGGGCCTACGAGCAGTACTTC
CASSLGRDRAYEQYF
>.|.|TRBJ2-7|TRBV5-6|16
TGTGCCAGCAGATCTAGGATCAGGGACACCCGGGACGAGCAGTACTTC
CASRSRIRDTRDEQYF
>.|.|TRBJ1-4|TRBV7-2|14
TGTGCCAGCAGCTTAATCCCAGGGTCGGGAAAACTGTTTTTT
CASSLIPGSGKLFF
>.|TRBD1|TRBJ1-2|TRBV30|13
TGTGCCTGGAGTGTAGGGACAGACTATGGCTACACCTTC
CAWSVGTDYGYTF
>few|.|TRBJ1-4|TRBV7-9|15
TGTGCCAGCAACCTGATGGGGGCCGTCGGGGAAAAACTGTTTTTT
CASNLMGAVGEKLFF
>.|.|TRBJ2-5|TRBV30|13
TGTGCCTGGAGTGTTTCGAGGTGGGAGACCCAGTACTTC
CAWSVSRWETQYF
>.|.|TRBJ1-5|TRBV20-1|13
TGCAGTGCTAGTGAAACAGGGAATCAGCCCCAGCATTTT
CSASETGNQPQHF
>.|.|TRBJ1-4|TRBV19|20
TGTGCCAGTAGTATGGAGGGCCTACTATCGGCAATCGCCTTTAATGAAAAACTGTTTTTT
CASSMEGLLSAIAFNEKLFF
>few|TRBD2|TRBJ2-5|TRBV7-8|14
TGTGCCAGCAGCTCCGGACTAGGGGAAGAGACCCAGTACTTC
CASSSGLGEETQYF
>.|.|TRBJ1-5|TRBV19|12
TGTGCCAGTAGTGGGACTCAGGTAACCCAGCATTTT
CASSGTQVTQHF
>.|.|TRBJ2-3|TRBV5-6|14
TGTGCCAGCAGCCCGACAGGCTACACAGATACGCAGTATTTT
CASSPTGYTDTQYF